The rows below give T cell receptor beta chains drawn from one sample of a study of cytotoxic CD8 clonotypes in ibrutinib-treated CLL. Sequenced by immunoSEQ multiplex PCR; TCRdb stores in-frame clones only, minus some. The sample holds around 14,000 clones, roughly 76% seen once. The sample consisted of PBMCs, taken before ibrutinib treatment. The receptors derive from a human donor with chronic lymphocytic leukemia. Both conserved end residues are part of each CDR3. Each record gives: CDR3 protein, CDR3 DNA, V gene, D gene, J gene, clone size. D genes are given only for firm matches. The size field is filled for only some rows; it gives once, few, many or a size class.

CDR3: CASSLRRDLRTDTQYF
DNA: TGTGCCAGCAGCCTCCGACGGGATCTCCGCACAGATACGCAGTATTTT
V: TRBV5-6
D: NA
J: TRBJ2-3
size: NA

CDR3: CASSPPPGRITTSGNTIYF
DNA: TGTGCCAGTAGTCCCCCGCCAGGTCGGATCACGACCTCTGGAAACACCATATATTTT
V: TRBV19
D: NA
J: TRBJ1-3
size: NA

CDR3: CASSFWLGIRGEQFF
DNA: TGTGCCAGCAGTTTTTGGCTAGGAATACGCGGTGAGCAGTTCTTC
V: TRBV28
D: NA
J: TRBJ2-1
size: once

CDR3: CASSTDSYGYTF
DNA: TGTGCCAGCAGCACGGACAGCTATGGCTACACCTTC
V: TRBV5-4
D: NA
J: TRBJ1-2
size: NA

CDR3: CASSGGPINYGYTF
DNA: TGTGCCAGCAGTGGCGGACCGATTAACTATGGCTACACCTTC
V: TRBV2
D: NA
J: TRBJ1-2
size: NA

CDR3: CASGRDRGTGVMYF
DNA: TGTGCCAGCGGGCGGGATCGTGGGACAGGCGTCATGTATTTT
V: TRBV6-5
D: TRBD1
J: TRBJ2-3
size: NA

CDR3: CASSEFVRGEKLFF
DNA: TGTGCCAGCAGTGAATTTGTCCGGGGTGAAAAACTGTTTTTT
V: TRBV25-1
D: NA
J: TRBJ1-4
size: few

CDR3: CASSLAGNTIYF
DNA: TGTGCCAGCAGCCTGGCTGGAAACACCATATATTTT
V: TRBV11-2
D: NA
J: TRBJ1-3
size: NA

CDR3: CASSIDLPGGFQPQHF
DNA: TGTGCCAGTAGTATAGATCTCCCAGGGGGTTTTCAGCCCCAGCATTTT
V: TRBV19
D: TRBD1
J: TRBJ1-5
size: NA

CDR3: CASGPLAGAGTDTQYF
DNA: TGTGCCAGCGGACCACTAGCGGGAGCTGGCACAGATACGCAGTATTTT
V: TRBV25-1
D: TRBD2
J: TRBJ2-3
size: once